This is a list of T cell receptor beta chains from one sample in a study of blood T cell repertoires in COVID-19. Measured with immunoSEQ multiplex PCR; TCRdb has only the in-frame clones, and not every one. The sample has about 80,000 clones, about nine tenths seen once. The sample consisted of peripheral blood. These receptors all come from a woman older than 75 with acute or convalescent COVID-19. Each CDR3 is given with its conserved first and last residue. D genes are given only for firm matches. Clone size is stated in some rows and not others, as once, few, many or a class when expanded.

CDR3nt: TGTGCCAGCAGCTTAGATCGGAGCGGGAGTGGGAATGAGCAGTTCTTC
CDR3aa: CASSLDRSGSGNEQFF
j_gene: TRBJ2-1
d_gene: TRBD2
v_gene: TRBV11-2
abundance: once

CDR3nt: TGTGCCAGCAGTCCACAGGGGGGCTATGGCTACACCTTC
CDR3aa: CASSPQGGYGYTF
j_gene: TRBJ1-2
d_gene: TRBD1
v_gene: TRBV6-5
abundance: .

CDR3nt: TGTGCCAGCAAAAAGAACAGGAACACTGAAGCTTTCTTT
CDR3aa: CASKKNRNTEAFF
j_gene: TRBJ1-1
d_gene: .
v_gene: TRBV6-5
abundance: .

CDR3nt: TGTGCCAGCAGCGCGACTAGCGATCAGGGCAATGAGCAGTTCTTC
CDR3aa: CASSATSDQGNEQFF
j_gene: TRBJ2-1
d_gene: TRBD2
v_gene: TRBV9
abundance: .

CDR3nt: TGTGCCAGTACCCCCCCGGGGCGGGGGGCCTCAGATACGCAGTATTTT
CDR3aa: CASTPPGRGASDTQYF
j_gene: TRBJ2-3
d_gene: TRBD2
v_gene: TRBV19
abundance: few

CDR3nt: TGTGCCAGCTCCCGAGGCACAGGGGGAAACTATGGCTACACCTTC
CDR3aa: CASSRGTGGNYGYTF
j_gene: TRBJ1-2
d_gene: TRBD1
v_gene: TRBV18
abundance: once

CDR3nt: TGTGCCAGCAGGACAGGGGCCGGCTACGAGCAGTACTTC
CDR3aa: CASRTGAGYEQYF
j_gene: TRBJ2-7
d_gene: TRBD1
v_gene: TRBV6-5
abundance: .

CDR3nt: TGCGCCAGCAGCCAAGCGGTCAGCAGCGCCTACGAGCAGTACTTC
CDR3aa: CASSQAVSSAYEQYF
j_gene: TRBJ2-7
d_gene: .
v_gene: TRBV4-3
abundance: .

CDR3nt: TGTGCCAGCTCACGAGAGGCAGTAAGCTCCTATAATTCACCCCTCCACTTT
CDR3aa: CASSREAVSSYNSPLHF
j_gene: TRBJ1-6
d_gene: .
v_gene: TRBV18
abundance: .

CDR3nt: TGTGCCAGTAGTCCTAGACTAGCGGGGGCCATCAGCTCCTACAATGAGCAGTTCTTC
CDR3aa: CASSPRLAGAISSYNEQFF
j_gene: TRBJ2-1
d_gene: TRBD2
v_gene: TRBV19
abundance: .

CDR3nt: TGTGCCAGTAGTCATCCGGGACTAGCAAGGCCCTACAATGAGCAGTTCTTC
CDR3aa: CASSHPGLARPYNEQFF
j_gene: TRBJ2-1
d_gene: TRBD2
v_gene: TRBV19
abundance: .

CDR3nt: TGCGCCAGCAGCTTTGTAGCGAGGGACACTGAAGCTTTCTTT
CDR3aa: CASSFVARDTEAFF
j_gene: TRBJ1-1
d_gene: .
v_gene: TRBV5-1
abundance: .

CDR3nt: TGTGCCACCAGTCTTGGCGGAGGCAATGAGCAGTTCTTC
CDR3aa: CATSLGGGNEQFF
j_gene: TRBJ2-1
d_gene: .
v_gene: TRBV24-1
abundance: .

CDR3nt: TGTGCCAGCAGCCCGCTCAGCGGGACCTCCTACAATGAGCAGTTCTTC
CDR3aa: CASSPLSGTSYNEQFF
j_gene: TRBJ2-1
d_gene: TRBD2
v_gene: TRBV7-2
abundance: .

CDR3nt: TGTGCCAGTAGTAAGGGACAGGGGCAAGAGACCCAGTACTTC
CDR3aa: CASSKGQGQETQYF
j_gene: TRBJ2-5
d_gene: TRBD1
v_gene: TRBV19
abundance: few

CDR3nt: TGTGCCAGCAGGAAGACAGGGGGGACTGAAGCTTTCTTT
CDR3aa: CASRKTGGTEAFF
j_gene: TRBJ1-1
d_gene: TRBD1
v_gene: TRBV27
abundance: .

CDR3nt: TGTGCCAGCACCCCGGGACAGGGTTTCACTGAAGCTTTCTTT
CDR3aa: CASTPGQGFTEAFF
j_gene: TRBJ1-1
d_gene: TRBD1
v_gene: TRBV2
abundance: .

CDR3nt: TGCGCCAGCAGCCCGAGACTAGCGGGAGCCCCAGAGCAGTTCTTC
CDR3aa: CASSPRLAGAPEQFF
j_gene: TRBJ2-1
d_gene: TRBD2
v_gene: TRBV5-1
abundance: .

CDR3nt: TGCGCCAGCAGCTTTGGCCGAAGGACAGGGAAGACTGAAGCTTTCTTT
CDR3aa: CASSFGRRTGKTEAFF
j_gene: TRBJ1-1
d_gene: TRBD1
v_gene: TRBV5-1
abundance: .

CDR3nt: TGTGCCAGCAGCCGACAGTTGATAGGAAACACCATATATTTT
CDR3aa: CASSRQLIGNTIYF
j_gene: TRBJ1-3
d_gene: .
v_gene: TRBV5-5
abundance: .

CDR3nt: TGCGCCAGCAGCCAAGTAGCCCTAGCCACAGATACGCAGTATTTT
CDR3aa: CASSQVALATDTQYF
j_gene: TRBJ2-3
d_gene: .
v_gene: TRBV4-1
abundance: once

CDR3nt: TGTGCCAGCAGCCATATCGGGGACAGTGAAGCTTTCTTT
CDR3aa: CASSHIGDSEAFF
j_gene: TRBJ1-1
d_gene: TRBD1
v_gene: TRBV11-1
abundance: .

CDR3nt: TGTGCCAGCAGCTTAGCGCTATCTGAGAGGGGAAACACCATATATTTT
CDR3aa: CASSLALSERGNTIYF
j_gene: TRBJ1-3
d_gene: .
v_gene: TRBV7-9
abundance: .

CDR3nt: TGTGCCAGCAGCTTAACAGGGCTTCGCGGCTACACCTTC
CDR3aa: CASSLTGLRGYTF
j_gene: TRBJ1-2
d_gene: .
v_gene: TRBV7-2
abundance: .

CDR3nt: TGTGCCAGCGCAGGGGGGAGGGGCTACACCTTC
CDR3aa: CASAGGRGYTF
j_gene: TRBJ1-2
d_gene: TRBD1
v_gene: TRBV12-3/TRBV12-4
abundance: .

CDR3nt: TGTGCCAGCAGACCCCACAGGGATACTGAAGCTTTCTTT
CDR3aa: CASRPHRDTEAFF
j_gene: TRBJ1-1
d_gene: .
v_gene: TRBV6-5
abundance: .

CDR3nt: TGTGCTAGTGGAAAGAGTCCCCCCTACAATGAGCAGTTCTTC
CDR3aa: CASGKSPPYNEQFF
j_gene: TRBJ2-1
d_gene: .
v_gene: TRBV12-5
abundance: .

CDR3nt: TGTGCCAGCACCCGCAGGGGGCTCTATGGCTACACCTTC
CDR3aa: CASTRRGLYGYTF
j_gene: TRBJ1-2
d_gene: TRBD1
v_gene: TRBV13
abundance: .

CDR3nt: TGTGCCAGCAGTATCGGACTAGCGGGCAACCTGGGTGAGCAGTTCTTC
CDR3aa: CASSIGLAGNLGEQFF
j_gene: TRBJ2-1
d_gene: TRBD2
v_gene: TRBV5-6
abundance: .

CDR3nt: TGTGCCAGCAGCCGAGAGACCGGGACTAGTGGACCCTACGAGCAGTACTTC
CDR3aa: CASSRETGTSGPYEQYF
j_gene: TRBJ2-7
d_gene: TRBD2
v_gene: TRBV7-9
abundance: .

CDR3nt: TGTGCCAGCTCACCAAAGGTGGCTAGCGGCTACAATGAGCAGTTCTTC
CDR3aa: CASSPKVASGYNEQFF
j_gene: TRBJ2-1
d_gene: TRBD2
v_gene: TRBV18
abundance: .

CDR3nt: TGTGCCAGCAGCATCACAGGGGGCGGCGAAAAACTGTTTTTT
CDR3aa: CASSITGGGEKLFF
j_gene: TRBJ1-4
d_gene: TRBD1
v_gene: TRBV5-5
abundance: once

CDR3nt: TGTGCCAGCAGCTTAGGTCGTACGACTCCCGGCCAGCAGTTCTTC
CDR3aa: CASSLGRTTPGQQFF
j_gene: TRBJ2-1
d_gene: .
v_gene: TRBV7-8
abundance: .

CDR3nt: TGTGCCAGCAGCCAGCAGGGCAGAAGGACTGGGGCCAACGTCCTGACTTTC
CDR3aa: CASSQQGRRTGANVLTF
j_gene: TRBJ2-6
d_gene: .
v_gene: TRBV3-1/TRBV3-2
abundance: .

CDR3nt: TGTGCCAGTAGTGAGGGAGCGGGGGCGGTCTACGAGCAGTACTTC
CDR3aa: CASSEGAGAVYEQYF
j_gene: TRBJ2-7
d_gene: TRBD2
v_gene: TRBV19
abundance: .